A single sample gave rise to the 23 T cell receptor beta chains below, sequenced in a study of blood T cell repertoires in COVID-19. Clones were sequenced by immunoSEQ multiplex PCR, and TCRdb holds only the in-frame ones, with some missing. The sample consists of about 240,000 clones, around 80% of them appearing once. Sequencing was carried out using peripheral blood. These receptor sequences come from a woman younger than 30 with acute or convalescent COVID-19.

This sequence joins TRBV7-9 and TRBJ1-6; TRBD1 agrees at 7 bases. Germline assignment: CDR1 SEHNR and CDR2 FQNEAQ (reference sequence). J was trimmed by 6 bases and V by 5 bases; bases with no gene match: 10. This CDR3 comprises 16 residues. This CDR3 reads CASSDLDRAPNSPLHF. CDR3 DNA sequence: TGTGCCAGCAGCGACCTAGACAGGGCGCCTAATTCACCCCTCCACTTT. The entire variable domain, with the rest obtained from reference TRBV7-9 and TRBJ1-6, is as follows: DTGVSQNPRHKITKRGQNVTFRCDPISEHNRLYWYRQTLGQGPEFLTYFQNEAQLEKSRLLSDRFSAERPKGSFSTLEIQRTEQGDSAMYLCASSDLDRAPNSPLHFGNGTRLTVT.

The V and J genes are TRBV7-2 and TRBJ2-6, with TRBD2 as a possible D gene (5 bases). Trimming left V 8 bases short and J 3 bases short, with 8 bases between. Germline V lookup: CDR1 SGHTA, CDR2 FQGNSA. The length of the CDR3 is 13 residues. CDR3 amino acids: CASRGGGANVLTF. The CDR3 DNA is TGTGCCAGCCGGGGTGGTGGGGCCAACGTCCTGACTTTC.

V gene TRBV9 combines with J gene TRBJ1-5; TRBD1 might be the D (5 bases). Germline-derived CDR1 and CDR2 are SGDLS and YYNGEE. V dropped 3 bases and J dropped 7 bases, with 14 bases sitting between them. This CDR3 region has 14 residues. For the CDR3, the DNA is TGTGCCAGCAGCGCTGGGGGGATCCGGCAGCCCCAGCATTTT. The encoded protein is CASSAGGIRQPQHF.

The genes are TRBV23-1 and TRBJ1-3; 7 bases are shared with TRBD1. TRBV23-1 is labeled an ORF, and its function is uncertain. V lost 2 bases to trimming and J lost 0 bases; unmatched junction nucleotides: 13. This CDR3 spans 19 amino acids. Here the CDR3 reads CASSQSPLRQGYSGNTIYF. CDR3 DNA sequence: TGCGCCAGCAGTCAAAGTCCCCTCCGACAGGGTTACTCTGGAAACACCATATATTTT.

This sequence joins TRBV27 and TRBJ2-7; perhaps TRBD2 as D (6 bases). This CDR3 is 13 amino acids long. CDR1 is MNHEY, CDR2 SMNVEV, per germline (reference sequence). V lost 5 bases to trimming and J lost 5 bases, with 13 bases between them. DNA for the CDR3: TGTGCCAGCAGTCCGGGAGACACTGACGAGCAGTACTTC. This translates into CASSPGDTDEQYF.

This sequence joins TRBV28 and TRBJ2-3; the D gene is possibly TRBD2 (6 bases). There are 18 residues in the CDR3. Germline assignment: CDR1 MDHEN and CDR2 SYDVKM. Trimming stripped 6 bases from V and 3 bases from J, with 25 bases between. CDR3 sequence reads: CASSPVFAEGRRTDTQYF. The CDR3 region has the DNA TGTGCCAGCAGCCCGGTCTTTGCGGAGGGCCGTAGAACAGATACGCAGTATTTT.

The chain uses TRBV21-1 and TRBJ1-2. TRBV21-1 is noted as a pseudogene. The CDR3 is 14 amino acids. This CDR3 reads CASSKAKISGGYTF. The CDR3 coding sequence is TGTGCCAGCAGCAAAGCTAAGATCTCGGGGGGCTACACCTTC.

Comments on this clone: The same CDR3 is also encoded by other DNA sequences in this sample. This rearrangement joins TRBV18 to TRBJ1-6, with TRBD1 matching 7 bases. The length of the CDR3 is 14 residues. Germline V gene sequence: CDR1 KGHSH, CDR2 LQKENI. J gave up 5 bases and V 4 bases, and 2 bases lay outside the gene matches. The CDR3 sequence is CASSRDRDNSPLHF. CDR3 coding DNA: TGTGCCAGCTCACGGGACAGAGATAATTCACCCCTCCACTTT.

This sequence joins TRBV5-6 and TRBJ1-1, with D possibly being TRBD1 (5 bases). Germline assignment: CDR1 SGHDT and CDR2 YYEEEE. CDR3 length: 12 amino acids. CDR3 amino acids: CASRGVGTEAFF. Written as DNA, the CDR3 is TGTGCGAGCCGGGGGGTCGGCACTGAAGCTTTCTTT. Together with reference TRBV5-6 and TRBJ1-1, the CDR3 gives the full variable domain: DAGVTQSPTHLIKTRGQQVTLRCSPKSGHDTVSWYQQALGQGPQFIFQYYEEEERQRGNFPDRFSGHQFPNYSSELNVNALLLGDSALYLCASRGVGTEAFFGQGTRLTVV.

The J gene is TRBJ1-2, the V gene TRBV19; D perhaps matches TRBD1 (5 bases). The CDR3 spans 14 residues. Trimming shortened V by 1 base and J by 3 bases, and 9 bases separated the two germline ends. CDR1 LNHDA and CDR2 SQIVND come from the germline V gene (reference sequence). The CDR3 nucleotides read TGTGCCAGTAGTATAGGAATAGGGGACTATGGCTACACCTTC. It encodes CASSIGIGDYGYTF.

The J gene is TRBJ2-7, the V gene TRBV27, with a possible D match to TRBD1 (6 bases). With 6 bases removed from V and 7 bases from J, the gap between germline ends came to 10 bases. The CDR3 has 11 residues. CDR1 and CDR2 (germline): MNHEY, SMNVEV (reference sequence). CDR3 residues: CASSLGGEQYF. CDR3 nucleotides: TGTGCCAGCAGCCTAGGGGGAGAGCAGTACTTC.

This sequence joins TRBV6-5 and TRBJ2-1, with 9 bases identical to TRBD2. There are 16 residues in the CDR3. In germline, CDR1 is MNHEY, CDR2 SVGAGI. Trimming removed 1 base from V and 7 bases from J; junction bases left unmatched: 8. CDR3 in amino acids: CASSYFDAGGGNEQFF. CDR3 sequence (DNA): TGTGCCAGCAGTTACTTTGACGCGGGAGGGGGAAATGAGCAGTTCTTC.

The rearrangement links TRBV6-5 to TRBJ1-3; tentative D call: TRBD1 (6 bases). Germline CDR1 is MNHEY and CDR2 is SVGAGI. The CDR3 totals 14 residues. Trimming left V 2 bases short and J 2 bases short, with 7 bases between. CDR3 in DNA: TGTGCCAGCAGTTACGCAGGGGCTGGAAACACCATATATTTT. The encoded protein is CASSYAGAGNTIYF.

V gene TRBV5-1 combines with J gene TRBJ1-2; D call uncertain. The CDR3 has 12 residues. CDR1 is SGHRS, CDR2 YFSETQ, per germline. The V gene lost 0 bases and the J gene lost 4 bases, with 4 bases spanning the gap. The CDR3 is CASSLGAYGYTF. As DNA, the CDR3 is TGCGCCAGCAGCTTGGGGGCCTATGGCTACACCTTC.

J is TRBJ1-5 and V is TRBV28; D remains ambiguous. This CDR3 comprises 14 residues. CDR1 MDHEN and CDR2 SYDVKM come from the germline V gene. The V gene lost 3 bases and the J gene lost 3 bases, with 9 bases spanning the gap. CDR3 in DNA: TGTGCCAGCAGTTTCGGCAGACTCAATCAGCCCCAGCATTTT. Residues: CASSFGRLNQPQHF.

The V call is TRBV29-1, the J call TRBJ2-2, with 7 bases fitting TRBD1. Trimming took 7 bases from V and 6 from J; bases not matched to a gene: 5. This CDR3 contains 12 residues. Germline V gene lookup returns CDR1 SQVTM and CDR2 ANQGSEA. This CDR3 reads CSANTGAGELFF. CDR3 sequence (DNA): TGCAGCGCCAACACAGGGGCCGGGGAGCTGTTTTTT.

The CDR3 loop reads CAISPSTSGDEQYF. The CDR3 nucleotides read TGTGCCATCAGCCCATCGACTAGCGGGGACGAGCAGTACTTC. This chain joins TRBV10-3 and TRBJ2-7; TRBD2 matches at 11 bases. Looked up from germline, CDR1 is ENHRY and CDR2 is SYGVKD. V lost 6 bases, J lost 5 bases, and 6 bases stayed unmatched. This CDR3 is 14 amino acids long.

The chain couples TRBV18 to TRBJ1-2; possible D gene TRBD1, 6 bases. The CDR3 length is 15 residues. CDR1 and CDR2 (germline): KGHSH, LQKENI. The V end lost 4 bases, the J end lost 6 bases, and 18 bases lay between the germline ends. Here the CDR3 DNA reads TGTGCCAGCTCACAGGGAACAGGGTTCGGAAATGGCTACACCTTC. Translated: CASSQGTGFGNGYTF.

The chain links TRBV21-1 to TRBJ1-1; the D segment call TRBD1 is taken from the table without a DNA check. TRBV21-1 is classified as a pseudogene. The CDR3 covers 18 residues. DNA for the CDR3: TGTGCCAGCAGCAAAGGGACGTTGGGGGCCGCGATCTGCACTGAAGCTTTCTTT. This codes for CASSKGTLGAAICTEAFF.

The chain recombines TRBV7-2 with TRBJ1-5, with D unclear. V dropped 4 bases and J dropped 0 bases, with 10 bases sitting between them. This CDR3 comprises 15 residues. Per germline, CDR1 SGHTA and CDR2 FQGNSA. The CDR3 DNA sequence: TGTGCCAGCAGCTCCAGATCCGATAGCAATCAGCCCCAGCATTTT. This sequence encodes CASSSRSDSNQPQHF.

The chain couples TRBV19 to TRBJ2-1, with 7 positions matching TRBD2. The germline V gene encodes CDR1 LNHDA and CDR2 SQIVND (reference sequence). Losses at the gene ends were 3 bases for V and 8 bases for J; bases not matched to a gene: 10. The CDR3 runs 15 residues. CDR3 amino acids: CASSMKSGIPHEQFF. CDR3 nucleotides: TGTGCCAGTAGTATGAAAAGCGGGATCCCTCATGAGCAGTTCTTC.

V gene TRBV15 combines with J gene TRBJ2-5, with 14 bases aligning to TRBD2. V lost 2 bases and J lost 2; bases outside the gene matches: 4. Germline assignment: CDR1 LNHNV and CDR2 YYDKDF (reference sequence). The CDR3 sequence is 17 residues long. CDR3 in DNA: TGTGCCACCAGCAGATTCCGACTAGCGGGGGGGCAAGAGACCCAGTACTTC. This codes for CATSRFRLAGGQETQYF. The full variable domain, completed using reference TRBV15 and TRBJ2-5, is DAMVIQNPRYQVTQFGKPVTLSCSQTLNHNVMYWYQQKSSQAPKLLFHYYDKDFNNEADTPDNFQSRRPNTSFCFLDIRSPGLGDTAMYLCATSRFRLAGGQETQYFGPGTRLLVL.

This rearrangement joins TRBV5-1 to TRBJ2-1; 7 bases match TRBD1. With V trimmed by 4 bases and J by 7 bases, 11 bases remained unmatched. The CDR3 is 15 residues long. Germline V lookup: CDR1 SGHRS, CDR2 YFSETQ. CDR3 coding DNA: TGCGCCAGCAGCCTCGGACAGGATCTGTTGAATGAGCAGTTCTTC. Translating gives CASSLGQDLLNEQFF.